Sequencing of this T cell receptor (beta chain) was carried out in a study of cytomegalovirus exposure and HLA in healthy donors. PCR used 60 Vbeta primers and 13 Jbeta primers. Using immunoSEQ multiplex PCR, the repertoire was profiled, and TCRdb retains in-frame clones only, with some absent. The profile shows 130,000 or so clones, under 85% of them singletons. Germline CDR1 and CDR2: MRHNA and SNTAGT. With 3 bases clipped from V and 0 bases from J, the junction kept 1 base outside the gene matches. The CDR3 runs 15 residues. In the case of this clone: Its antigen is not identified.

The donors gave bone marrow, and they were healthy. Study-level results: When presence/absence was analysed, sequencing depth was taken to be roughly uniform across donors.

This chain uses TRBV6-4 with TRBJ2-7, with TRBD1 matching over 11 bases. The TCR comes from a male donor in good health and CMV-seropositive. The specimen was PBMCs. Here the CDR3 DNA reads TGTGCCAGCAGTGAAGGGACAGGGGGCTCCTACGAGCAGTACTTC. Translation: CASSEGTGGSYEQYF.